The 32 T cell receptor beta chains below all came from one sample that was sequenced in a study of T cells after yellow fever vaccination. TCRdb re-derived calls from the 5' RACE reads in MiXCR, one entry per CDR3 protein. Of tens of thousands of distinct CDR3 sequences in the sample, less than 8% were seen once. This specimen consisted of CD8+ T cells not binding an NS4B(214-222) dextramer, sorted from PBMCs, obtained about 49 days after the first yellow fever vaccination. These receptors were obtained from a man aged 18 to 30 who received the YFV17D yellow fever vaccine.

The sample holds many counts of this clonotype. The CDR3 protein is CATSLTMTGELFF. DNA for the CDR3: TGTGCCACCAGCCTAACTATGACCGGGGAGCTGTTTTTT. The chain uses TRBV15 and TRBJ2-2; no clear D. Trimming took 5 bases from V and 5 from J, leaving 9 bases between them. The CDR3 has 13 amino acids. Germline CDR1 LNHNV, CDR2 YYDKDF (reference sequence).

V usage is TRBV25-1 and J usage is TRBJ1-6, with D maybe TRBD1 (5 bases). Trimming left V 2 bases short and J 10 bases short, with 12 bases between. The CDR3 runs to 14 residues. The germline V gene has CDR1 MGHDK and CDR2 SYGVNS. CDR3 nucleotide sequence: TGTGCCAGCAGTGAAAGCGGGGGTAGATCACCCCTCCACTTT. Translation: CASSESGGRSPLHF.

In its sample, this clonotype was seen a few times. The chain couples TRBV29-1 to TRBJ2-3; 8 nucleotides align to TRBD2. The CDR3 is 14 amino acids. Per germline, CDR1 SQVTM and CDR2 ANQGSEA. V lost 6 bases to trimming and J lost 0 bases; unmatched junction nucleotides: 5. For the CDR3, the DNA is TGCAGCGTAGAGCGGGGGAGAAGCACAGATACGCAGTATTTT. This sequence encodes CSVERGRSTDTQYF.

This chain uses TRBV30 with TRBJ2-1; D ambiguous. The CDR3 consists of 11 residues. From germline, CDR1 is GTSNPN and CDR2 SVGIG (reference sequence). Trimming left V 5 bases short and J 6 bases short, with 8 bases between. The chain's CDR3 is CAWSPANEQFF. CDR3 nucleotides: TGTGCCTGGTCTCCGGCCAATGAGCAGTTCTTC.

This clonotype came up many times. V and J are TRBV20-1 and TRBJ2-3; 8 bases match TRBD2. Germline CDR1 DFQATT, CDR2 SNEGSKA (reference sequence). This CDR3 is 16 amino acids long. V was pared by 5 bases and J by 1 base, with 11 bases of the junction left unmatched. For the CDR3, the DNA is TGCAGTGCTCGGGGGGGCTACTCCTTTCGCACAGATACGCAGTATTTT. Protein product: CSARGGYSFRTDTQYF.

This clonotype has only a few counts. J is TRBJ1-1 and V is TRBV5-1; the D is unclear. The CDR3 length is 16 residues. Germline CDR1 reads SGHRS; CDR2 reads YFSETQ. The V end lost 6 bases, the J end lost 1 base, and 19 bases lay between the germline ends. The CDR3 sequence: CASISSPAVSNTEAFF. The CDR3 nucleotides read TGCGCCAGCATTTCCTCCCCAGCGGTTTCGAACACTGAAGCTTTCTTT. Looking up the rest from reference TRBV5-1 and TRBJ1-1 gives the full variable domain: KAGVTQTPRYLIKTRGQQVTLSCSPISGHRSVSWYQQTPGQGLQFLFEYFSETQRNKGNFPGRFSGRQFSNSRSEMNVSTLELGDSALYLCASISSPAVSNTEAFFGQGTRLTVV.

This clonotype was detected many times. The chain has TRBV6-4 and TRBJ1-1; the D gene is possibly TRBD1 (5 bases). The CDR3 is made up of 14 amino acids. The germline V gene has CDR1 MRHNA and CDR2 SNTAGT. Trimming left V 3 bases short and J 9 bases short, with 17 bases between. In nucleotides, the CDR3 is TGTGCCAGCAGTGATTCTGTAGGGACGGGACAAGCTTTCTTT. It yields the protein CASSDSVGTGQAFF.

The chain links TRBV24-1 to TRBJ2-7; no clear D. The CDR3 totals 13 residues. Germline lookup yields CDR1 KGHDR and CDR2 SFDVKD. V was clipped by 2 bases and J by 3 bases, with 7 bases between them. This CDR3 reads CATSDWQDYEQYF. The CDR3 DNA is TGTGCCACCAGTGATTGGCAGGACTACGAGCAGTACTTC.

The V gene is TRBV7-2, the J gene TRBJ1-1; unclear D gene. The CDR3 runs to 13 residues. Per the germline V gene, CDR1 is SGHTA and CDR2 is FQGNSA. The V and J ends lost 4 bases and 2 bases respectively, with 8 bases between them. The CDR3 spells CASSYPPNTEAFF. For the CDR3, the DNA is TGTGCCAGCAGCTATCCCCCAAACACTGAAGCTTTCTTT.

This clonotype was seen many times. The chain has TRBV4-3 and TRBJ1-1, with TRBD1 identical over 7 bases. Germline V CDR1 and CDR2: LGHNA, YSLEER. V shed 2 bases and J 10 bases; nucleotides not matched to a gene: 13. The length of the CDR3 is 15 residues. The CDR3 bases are TGCGCCAGCAGCCAATCAGAGACAGGGACCGGGCGAGCTTTCTTT. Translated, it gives CASSQSETGTGRAFF.

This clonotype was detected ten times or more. The CDR3 DNA follows: TGTGCCAGCAGCACCCCCGGAGGGACTAATCTGGGAGATACGCAGTATTTT. This codes for CASSTPGGTNLGDTQYF. The chain employs TRBV7-6 and TRBJ2-3; TRBD2 aligns across 7 bases. Looked up from germline, CDR1 is SGHVS and CDR2 is FNYEAQ. Unmatched junction bases numbered 16, after V lost 5 bases and J lost 5 bases. The CDR3 contains 17 residues.

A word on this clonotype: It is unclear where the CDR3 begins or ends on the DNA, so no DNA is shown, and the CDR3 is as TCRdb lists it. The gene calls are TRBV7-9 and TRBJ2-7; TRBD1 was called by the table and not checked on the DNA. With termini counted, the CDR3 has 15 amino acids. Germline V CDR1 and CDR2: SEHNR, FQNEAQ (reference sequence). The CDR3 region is CASSSSGPDAYEQYF.

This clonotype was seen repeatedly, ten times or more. CDR3 loop: CASSLGTSGPQETQYF. CDR3 DNA: TGTGCCAGCAGCTTAGGGACTAGCGGCCCACAAGAGACCCAGTACTTC. The V and J genes are TRBV7-9 and TRBJ2-5; 10 nucleotides align to TRBD2. The length of the CDR3 is 16 residues. V lost 1 base, J lost 2 bases, and 4 bases stayed unmatched. Germline V gene data show CDR1 as SEHNR and CDR2 as FQNEAQ (reference sequence).

CDR3 in amino acids: CASSQRTGAVYNEQFF. In DNA form, the CDR3 reads TGTGCCAGCAGCCAACGGACAGGGGCTGTCTACAATGAGCAGTTCTTC. V gene TRBV7-6 combines with J gene TRBJ2-1, with 9 bases matching TRBD1. Germline V gene data show CDR1 as SGHVS and CDR2 as FNYEAQ. The V gene end was trimmed by 5 bases and the J gene end by 3 bases; junction bases not matched to a gene: 8. This CDR3 region has 16 residues. Using reference TRBV7-6 and TRBJ2-1 for the parts outside the CDR3, the full variable domain is GAGVSQSPRYKVTKRGQDVALRCDPISGHVSLYWYRQALGQGPEFLTYFNYEAQQDKSGLPNDRFSAERPEGSISTLTIQRTEQRDSAMYRCASSQRTGAVYNEQFFGPGTRLTVL.

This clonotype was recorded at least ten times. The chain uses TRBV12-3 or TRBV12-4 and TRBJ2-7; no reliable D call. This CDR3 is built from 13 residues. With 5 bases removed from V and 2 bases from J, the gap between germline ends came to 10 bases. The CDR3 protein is CASSLLTAYEQYF. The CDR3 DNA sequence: TGTGCCAGCAGTCTATTGACGGCCTACGAGCAGTACTTC.

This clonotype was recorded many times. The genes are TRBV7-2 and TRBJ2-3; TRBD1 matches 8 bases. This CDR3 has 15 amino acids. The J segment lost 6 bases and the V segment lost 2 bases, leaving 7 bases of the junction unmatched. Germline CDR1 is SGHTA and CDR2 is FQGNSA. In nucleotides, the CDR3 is TGTGCCAGCAGCTTACCGGACAGGGCAAGGGATACGCAGTATTTT. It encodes CASSLPDRARDTQYF.

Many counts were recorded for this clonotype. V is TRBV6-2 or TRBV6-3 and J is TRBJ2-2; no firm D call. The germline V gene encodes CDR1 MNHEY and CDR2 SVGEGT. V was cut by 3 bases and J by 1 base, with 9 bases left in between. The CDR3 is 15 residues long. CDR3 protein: CASSYWLGNTGELFF. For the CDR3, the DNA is TGTGCCAGCAGTTATTGGCTCGGGAACACCGGGGAGCTGTTTTTT.

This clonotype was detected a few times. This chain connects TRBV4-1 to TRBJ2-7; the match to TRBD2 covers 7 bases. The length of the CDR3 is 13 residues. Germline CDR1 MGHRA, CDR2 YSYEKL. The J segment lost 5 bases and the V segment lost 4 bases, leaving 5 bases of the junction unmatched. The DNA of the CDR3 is TGCGCCAGCAGCCGGGGAGGGAGACACGAGCAGTACTTC. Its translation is CASSRGGRHEQYF.

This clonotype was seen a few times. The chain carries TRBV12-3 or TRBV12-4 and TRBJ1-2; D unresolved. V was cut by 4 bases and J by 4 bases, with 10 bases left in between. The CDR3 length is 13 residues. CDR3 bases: TGTGCCAGCAGTTACCGGGCCGGCTATGGCTACACCTTC. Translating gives CASSYRAGYGYTF.

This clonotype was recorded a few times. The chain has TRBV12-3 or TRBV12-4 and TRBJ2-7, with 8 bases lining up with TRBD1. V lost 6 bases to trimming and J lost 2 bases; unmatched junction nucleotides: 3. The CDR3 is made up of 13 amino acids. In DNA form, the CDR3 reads TGTGCCAGCAGCCCGGGACAGGCCTACGAGCAGTACTTC. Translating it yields CASSPGQAYEQYF.

The CDR3 nucleotides read TGCGCCAGCAGCTTGAACCGGGGTCCCAACACTGAAGCTTTCTTT. This codes for CASSLNRGPNTEAFF. The chain combines TRBV5-1 with TRBJ1-1; D is unresolved. Deletions cut 1 base from V and 2 bases from J, with 12 bases between. Germline V CDR1 and CDR2: SGHRS, YFSETQ. The CDR3 has 15 residues.

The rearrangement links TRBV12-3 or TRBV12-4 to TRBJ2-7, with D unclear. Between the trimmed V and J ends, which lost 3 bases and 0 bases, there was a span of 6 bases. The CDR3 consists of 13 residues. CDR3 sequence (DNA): TGTGCCAGCAGTTTCTCTAGCTCCTACGAGCAGTACGTC. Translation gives CASSFSSSYEQYV.

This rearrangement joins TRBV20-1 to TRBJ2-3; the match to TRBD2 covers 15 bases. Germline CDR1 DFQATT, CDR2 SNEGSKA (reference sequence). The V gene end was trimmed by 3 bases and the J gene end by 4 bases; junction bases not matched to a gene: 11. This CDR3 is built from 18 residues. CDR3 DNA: TGCAGTGCTAGCGGACTAGCGGGGGGGAAAGGTGGCGCAGATACGCAGTATTTT. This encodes CSASGLAGGKGGADTQYF.

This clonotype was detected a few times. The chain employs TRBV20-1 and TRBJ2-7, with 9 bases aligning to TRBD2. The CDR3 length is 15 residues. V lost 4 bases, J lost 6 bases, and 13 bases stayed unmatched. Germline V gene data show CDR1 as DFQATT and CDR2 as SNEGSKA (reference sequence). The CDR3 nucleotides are TGCAGTGCTAAGGAGCGGGGGGCCTTCTACGGCGAGCAGTACGTC. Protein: CSAKERGAFYGEQYV.

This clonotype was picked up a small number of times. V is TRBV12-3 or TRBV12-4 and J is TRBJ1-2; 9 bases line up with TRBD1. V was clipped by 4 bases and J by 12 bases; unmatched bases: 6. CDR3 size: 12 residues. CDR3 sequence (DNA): TGTGCCAGCAGTTCGCGGGGACAGGGTAACACCTTC. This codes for CASSSRGQGNTF.

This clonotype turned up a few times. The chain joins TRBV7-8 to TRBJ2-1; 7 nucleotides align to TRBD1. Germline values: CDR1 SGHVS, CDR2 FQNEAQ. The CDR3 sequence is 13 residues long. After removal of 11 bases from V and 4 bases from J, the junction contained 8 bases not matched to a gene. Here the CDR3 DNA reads TGTGCCGTACGGGACAGCCTGTACAATGAGCAGTTCTTC. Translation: CAVRDSLYNEQFF.

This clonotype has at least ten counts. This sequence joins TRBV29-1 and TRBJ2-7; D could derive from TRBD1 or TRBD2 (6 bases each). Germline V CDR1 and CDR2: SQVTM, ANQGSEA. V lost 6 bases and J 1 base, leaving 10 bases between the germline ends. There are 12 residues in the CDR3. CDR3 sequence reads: CSVGGLSYEQYF. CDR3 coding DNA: TGCAGCGTGGGGGGCTTGTCCTACGAGCAGTACTTC.

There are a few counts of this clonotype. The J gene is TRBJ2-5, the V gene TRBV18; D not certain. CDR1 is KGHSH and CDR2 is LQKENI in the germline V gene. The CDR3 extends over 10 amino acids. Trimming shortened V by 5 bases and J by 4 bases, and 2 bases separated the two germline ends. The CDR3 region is CASSLETQYF. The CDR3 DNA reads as TGTGCCAGCTCATTAGAGACCCAGTACTTC.

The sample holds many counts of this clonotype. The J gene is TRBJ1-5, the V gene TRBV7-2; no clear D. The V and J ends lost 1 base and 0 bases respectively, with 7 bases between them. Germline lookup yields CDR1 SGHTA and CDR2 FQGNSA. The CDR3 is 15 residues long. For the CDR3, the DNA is TGTGCCAGCAGCTTAGAGGCAGATAGCAATCAGCCCCAGCATTTT. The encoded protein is CASSLEADSNQPQHF.

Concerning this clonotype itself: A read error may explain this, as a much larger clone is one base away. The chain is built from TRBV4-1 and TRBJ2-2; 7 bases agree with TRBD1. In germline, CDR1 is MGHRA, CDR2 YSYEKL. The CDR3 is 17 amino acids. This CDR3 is CATSQDLTGWAVGELFF. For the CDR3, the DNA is TGCGCCACCAGCCAAGATCTGACAGGGTGGGCAGTCGGGGAGCTGTTTTTT.

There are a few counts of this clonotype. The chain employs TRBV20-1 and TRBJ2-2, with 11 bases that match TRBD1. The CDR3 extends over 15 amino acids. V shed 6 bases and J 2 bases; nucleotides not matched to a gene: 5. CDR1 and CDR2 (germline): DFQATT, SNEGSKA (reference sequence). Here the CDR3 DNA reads TGCAGTGCCCCGGACAGGGGGCGAAACACCGGGGAGCTGTTTTTT. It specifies CSAPDRGRNTGELFF.

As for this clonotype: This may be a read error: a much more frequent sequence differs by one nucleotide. The CDR3 spells CDSSLGLAGNTGELFF. CDR3 nucleotide sequence: TGTGACAGCAGCTTAGGGCTAGCGGGAAACACCGGGGAGCTGTTTTTT. The gene calls are TRBV7-9 and TRBJ2-2; 9 bases fit TRBD2. Germline lookup yields CDR1 SEHNR and CDR2 FQNEAQ (reference sequence). CDR3 length equals 16 residues.